The 6 T cell receptor beta chains below all came from one sample that was sequenced in a study of cytomegalovirus exposure and HLA in healthy donors (dated by TCRdb to between 2016 and 2019). Libraries were made using the immunoSEQ multiplex PCR assay. For the multiplex PCR, a mixture combining 60 forward primers for TCR Vbeta segments and 13 reverse primers for TCR Jbeta segments was used. TCRdb took this table from immuneACCESS and kept in-frame rearrangements with V and J called. Such tables lack part of the clones; where checked against another copy, unresolved V genes explain under half of the gap, and the rest is unexplained. This sample gives 150,000 to 200,000 clones in total; 76% of them show up just once. The ten largest account for around 1.5% of the sample. The specimen sequenced was PBMCs. The source is a man between 18 and 35 years old in good health and CMV-seronegative.

V is TRBV7-2 and J is TRBJ2-1; TRBD1 is a possible D gene (7 bases). This CDR3 is 15 amino acids long. Germline CDR1 is SGHTA and CDR2 is FQGNSA. Trimming removed 4 bases at V and 7 bases at J, with 17 bases between. The CDR3 DNA is TGTGCCAGCAGCTCGGGACAGCGGGTAAGGAATGAGCAGTTCTTC. Its protein product is CASSSGQRVRNEQFF.

The chain combines TRBV6-5 with TRBJ1-4, with 8 bases identical to TRBD1. The CDR3 covers 13 residues. Trimming took 6 bases from V and 5 from J; bases not matched to a gene: 2. Germline lookup yields CDR1 MNHEY and CDR2 SVGAGI. The CDR3 sequence: CASRRQGNEKLFF. DNA of the CDR3: TGTGCCAGCAGGCGACAGGGGAATGAAAAACTGTTTTTT.

The CDR3 DNA reads TGCGCCAGCGGGGGGGGTTTGGACGAGCAGTACTTC. It codes for CASGGGLDEQYF. The chain couples TRBV5-1 to TRBJ2-7; 7 bases match TRBD2. This CDR3 spans 12 amino acids. Germline V gene lookup returns CDR1 SGHRS and CDR2 YFSETQ. J was trimmed by 5 bases and V by 7 bases; bases with no gene match: 6. Filled out from reference TRBV5-1 and TRBJ2-7, the complete variable domain reads KAGVTQTPRYLIKTRGQQVTLSCSPISGHRSVSWYQQTPGQGLQFLFEYFSETQRNKGNFPGRFSGRQFSNSRSEMNVSTLELGDSALYLCASGGGLDEQYFGPGTRLTVT.

This chain joins TRBV5-5 and TRBJ2-1, with 12 bases aligning to TRBD2. The CDR3 is 16 residues long. Germline V lookup: CDR1 SGHKS, CDR2 YYEKEE (reference sequence). Trimming cost V 4 bases and J 4 bases; bases outside gene matches: 6. The CDR3 is CASSTGGLAGYNEQFF. The CDR3 DNA sequence: TGTGCCAGCAGCACAGGAGGACTAGCGGGGTACAATGAGCAGTTCTTC.

The chain links TRBV5-4 to TRBJ2-1; D remains ambiguous. V was trimmed by 1 base and J by 8 bases, leaving 10 bases between them. The CDR3 totals 13 residues. The germline V gene encodes CDR1 SGHNT and CDR2 YYREEE (reference sequence). CDR3 nucleotides: TGTGCCAGCAGCTTGATCACGGTACATGAGCAGTTCTTC. Protein: CASSLITVHEQFF.

The chain joins TRBV5-1 to TRBJ2-3, with 9 bases lining up with TRBD1. With V trimmed by 0 bases and J by 5 bases, 7 bases remained unmatched. This CDR3 is 16 amino acids long. CDR1 is SGHRS and CDR2 is YFSETQ in the germline V gene. In DNA form, the CDR3 reads TGCGCCAGCAGCTTGGACAGGGGGCGCCCAGGAGATACGCAGTATTTT. Protein product: CASSLDRGRPGDTQYF.